This T cell receptor beta chain was sequenced for a study of blood T cell repertoires in COVID-19. This clone appeared a single time. Germline V gene lookup returns CDR1 WNHNN and CDR2 SYGVQD (reference sequence). The CDR3 has 14 residues. The V and J ends lost 1 base and 8 bases respectively, with 14 bases between them. Participants were aged about 18 to 90 years, lived in 20 to 30 US areas, and enrolled virtually. Cohorts were based on clinical histories the participants reported. Either two negative PCRs, clearance, or symptom resolution qualified Cohort 3 donors as recovered. Per the original methods: Reference gene primer amplification in the assay estimated nucleated cell counts. Sequenced by immunoSEQ multiplex PCR; TCRdb stores in-frame clones only, minus some. From that table come the V and J calls and clone size; the DNA was used to work out D and trimming. The table shows about 290,000 clones, with roughly 89% occurring only once.

This sequence originates from a woman aged 40 to 55 who had recovered from COVID-19. The sample consisted of PBMCs or T cells enriched from blood (not recorded which). The rearrangement joins TRBV10-1 to TRBJ1-2, with no clear D. The CDR3 loop is CASSEYRRTGGYTF. The CDR3 nucleotides read TGCGCCAGCAGTGAGTACCGGAGGACGGGGGGCTACACCTTC.